Below, 21 T cell receptor beta chains from the same sample are listed, as sequenced in a study of blood T cell repertoires in COVID-19. The table came from immunoSEQ multiplex PCR; TCRdb's copy has only in-frame clones and leaves some out. The table lists 150,000 or so clones, roughly 82% of them singletons. What was sequenced was peripheral blood. The receptor source for this set is a human donor with acute or convalescent COVID-19. The donor label of this sample is uncertain.

This chain joins TRBV7-2 and TRBJ2-3, with 13 bases that match TRBD2. The CDR3 has 16 amino acids. The germline V gene encodes CDR1 SGHTA and CDR2 FQGNSA. Germline trimming cut 3 bases from V and 7 bases from J; bases unmatched to any gene: 7. Written as DNA, the CDR3 is TGTGCCAGCAGCTTCGAGACTAGCGGGGGGCCAAATACGCAGTATTTT. This gives the protein CASSFETSGGPNTQYF. The full variable domain, its missing parts supplied by reference TRBV7-2 and TRBJ2-3, is GAGVSQSPSNKVTEKGKDVELRCDPISGHTALYWYRQSLGQGLEFLIYFQGNSAPDKSGLPSDRFSAERTGGSVSTLTIQRTQQEDSAVYLCASSFETSGGPNTQYFGPGTRLTVL.

The chain links TRBV3-1 (or the pseudogene TRBV3-2) to TRBJ1-1, with D perhaps matching TRBD1 (5 bases). This CDR3 has 15 residues. Germline CDR1 is LGHDT and CDR2 is YNNKEL (reference sequence). With 4 bases removed from V and 3 bases from J, the gap between germline ends came to 15 bases. In DNA, the CDR3 is TGTGCCAGCAGCCGTGGCCAGGGAAAGGACACTGAAGCTTTCTTT. Its translation is CASSRGQGKDTEAFF.

The J gene is TRBJ1-3, the V gene TRBV7-2; no definite D call. Per the germline V gene, CDR1 is SGHTA and CDR2 is FQGNSA. The CDR3 loop spans 13 amino acids. V was cut by 1 base and J by 8 bases, with 9 bases left in between. The CDR3 DNA reads TGTGCCAGCAGCTTAGGACACTGGGACACCATATATTTT. Its protein is CASSLGHWDTIYF.

The chain couples TRBV30 to TRBJ2-7, with TRBD1 identical over 11 bases. Germline V lookup: CDR1 GTSNPN, CDR2 SVGIG (reference sequence). The CDR3 totals 14 residues. V dropped 2 bases and J dropped 4; count of bases not matched to a gene: 4. This CDR3 reads CAWSRTGGGYEQYF. CDR3 nucleotides: TGTGCCTGGAGTAGGACAGGGGGCGGTTACGAGCAGTACTTC. Full variable domain (outside the CDR3, taken from reference TRBV30 and TRBJ2-7): SQTIHQWPATLVQPVGSPLSLECTVEGTSNPNLYWYRQAAGRGLQLLFYSVGIGQISSEVPQNLSASRPQDRQFILSSKKLLLSDSGFYLCAWSRTGGGYEQYFGPGTRLTVT.

The V gene is TRBV10-1, the J gene TRBJ2-5; 12 bases match TRBD2. V gave up 6 bases and J gave up 2 bases; unmatched junction bases: 10. The germline CDR1 and CDR2 sequences are WNHNN and SYGVQD (reference sequence). This CDR3 has 17 amino acids. The CDR3 reads CASSRTSGDKRQETQYF. Here the CDR3 DNA reads TGCGCCAGCAGCCGGACTAGCGGGGACAAACGGCAAGAGACCCAGTACTTC.

The chain employs TRBV29-1 and TRBJ1-5; D is perhaps TRBD1 (5 bases). The CDR3 is made up of 13 amino acids. V lost 6 bases, J lost 3 bases, and 12 bases lay in between. The germline CDR1 and CDR2 sequences are SQVTM and ANQGSEA. The DNA of the CDR3 is TGCAGCGTAACTCGGGGGACCAATCAGCCCCAGCATTTT. Residues: CSVTRGTNQPQHF.

The rearrangement links TRBV7-9 to TRBJ1-4; the D gene is possibly TRBD1 (6 bases). The CDR3 totals 16 residues. Trimming shortened V by 5 bases and J by 3 bases, and 16 bases separated the two germline ends. Looked up from germline, CDR1 is SEHNR and CDR2 is FQNEAQ (reference sequence). This chain's CDR3 is CASSIHRDSSNEKLFF. CDR3 coding DNA: TGTGCCAGCAGCATCCACAGGGATTCGTCTAATGAAAAACTGTTTTTT.

The rearrangement links TRBV11-3 to TRBJ1-1; D is possibly TRBD1 (5 bases). The CDR3 has 13 residues. Germline V gene sequence: CDR1 SGHNT, CDR2 YENEEA. With 5 bases removed from V and 3 bases from J, the gap between germline ends came to 10 bases. The CDR3 region has the DNA TGTGCCAGCAGCCCCGGACAAGACACTGAAGCTTTCTTT. This sequence encodes CASSPGQDTEAFF.

This clone was found a few times. The rearrangement joins TRBV19 to TRBJ1-3; TRBD1 matches at 8 bases. V was clipped by 5 bases and J by 2 bases; unmatched bases: 8. The CDR3 contains 16 residues. Per germline, CDR1 LNHDA and CDR2 SQIVND (reference sequence). Here the CDR3 reads CASSSNEQGAGNTIYF. The CDR3 DNA reads TGTGCCAGTAGTTCGAATGAACAGGGGGCTGGAAACACCATATATTTT.

In this sample, this clone turned up a few times. The CDR3 reads CASKRQGNTEAFF. Written as DNA, the CDR3 is TGTGCCAGCAAACGACAGGGGAACACTGAAGCTTTCTTT. V and J are TRBV12-3 or TRBV12-4 and TRBJ1-1; 7 nucleotides agree with TRBD1. V was pared by 7 bases and J by 1 base, with 3 bases of the junction left unmatched. CDR3 size: 13 residues.

In this sample, this clone turned up a few times. The chain links TRBV5-4 to TRBJ1-2; 7 nucleotides align to TRBD1. This CDR3 region has 16 residues. V trimming: 3 bases; J trimming: 2 bases; junction bases outside the gene matches: 10. The germline gives CDR1 SGHNT, CDR2 YYREEE (reference sequence). The CDR3 here is CASSSNRPGQNYGYTF. The CDR3 nucleotides read TGTGCCAGCAGCTCCAACCGTCCGGGACAGAACTATGGCTACACCTTC.

The chain carries TRBV19 and TRBJ2-3, with TRBD1 matching 7 bases. Trimming cost V 2 bases and J 2 bases; bases outside gene matches: 4. CDR3 length: 15 residues. Germline assignment: CDR1 LNHDA and CDR2 SQIVND (reference sequence). CDR3 protein: CASSIWTGATDTQYF. CDR3 in DNA: TGTGCCAGTAGTATATGGACAGGAGCCACAGATACGCAGTATTTT.

This clone was detected a few times. This chain links TRBV4-1 with TRBJ2-1; 11 nucleotides line up with TRBD1. This CDR3 has 17 amino acids. CDR1 and CDR2 (germline): MGHRA, YSYEKL. The V gene end was trimmed by 4 bases and the J gene end by 3 bases; junction bases not matched to a gene: 8. CDR3 region: CASSRTGGAGDYNEQFF. The CDR3 DNA sequence: TGCGCCAGCAGCCGGACAGGGGGCGCGGGTGACTACAATGAGCAGTTCTTC.

The chain couples TRBV2 to TRBJ1-4; D is unclear. Trimming pared 6 bases from V and 0 bases from J, leaving 11 bases between. The CDR3 is made up of 15 amino acids. From germline, CDR1 is SNHLY and CDR2 FYNNEI. The DNA of the CDR3 is TGTGCCAGCAGCGTGACATCGGCAACTAATGAAAAACTGTTTTTT. It is translated as CASSVTSATNEKLFF.

The chain joins TRBV7-2 to TRBJ2-7; tentatively, D is TRBD1 (6 bases). The V gene's germline CDR1 is SGHTA and CDR2 FQGNSA. V was pared by 6 bases and J by 0 bases, with 15 bases between. The length of the CDR3 is 15 residues. The DNA for the CDR3 is TGTGCCAGCAGTTTGTCCACAGGGCCCTCCTACGAGCAGTACTTC. Protein: CASSLSTGPSYEQYF.

The V gene is TRBV7-9, the J gene TRBJ1-1, with TRBD1 matching 7 bases. The CDR3 length is 16 residues. V lost 5 bases, J lost 7 bases, and 16 bases stayed unmatched. Germline V CDR1 and CDR2: SEHNR, FQNEAQ (reference sequence). The chain's CDR3 is CASSTLLAQGQLEAFF. The DNA of the CDR3 is TGTGCCAGCAGCACACTATTGGCCCAGGGACAGCTTGAAGCTTTCTTT.

This clone was observed a few times. This chain uses TRBV9 with TRBJ2-3, with TRBD2 as a possible D gene (6 bases). The CDR3 is made up of 17 amino acids. Trimming took 4 bases from V and 0 from J, leaving 18 bases between them. The germline V gene has CDR1 SGDLS and CDR2 YYNGEE. The CDR3 spells CASSSRGRGTSTDTQYF. The CDR3 DNA sequence: TGTGCCAGCAGCTCACGGGGTCGGGGGACTAGCACAGATACGCAGTATTTT.

This chain links TRBV11-3 with TRBJ2-3, with D maybe TRBD1 (5 bases). Trimming took 4 bases from V and 6 from J, leaving 17 bases between them. The CDR3 covers 15 residues. Germline lookup yields CDR1 SGHNT and CDR2 YENEEA. CDR3 region: CASSSQGQDRDTQYF. The CDR3 nucleotides read TGTGCCAGCAGCTCGCAGGGCCAAGATAGGGATACGCAGTATTTT.

V usage is TRBV11-2 and J usage is TRBJ2-7; D possibly corresponds to TRBD1 (5 bases). The CDR3 contains 12 residues. V gave up 2 bases and J gave up 3 bases, with 5 bases separating them. The germline CDR1 and CDR2 sequences are SGHAT and FQNNGV. The CDR3 DNA is TGTGCCAGCAGCTTAAGGGGCTACGAGCAGTACTTC. Its translation: CASSLRGYEQYF.

This chain links TRBV30 with TRBJ1-3; D is possibly TRBD1 (5 bases). CDR1 is GTSNPN and CDR2 is SVGIG in the germline V gene (reference sequence). The CDR3 is 14 residues long. The ends were cut back, 3 bases at V and 2 bases at J, with 11 bases in the middle. CDR3 amino acids: CAWRPLGPGNTIYF. Here the CDR3 DNA reads TGTGCCTGGAGACCCCTGGGGCCTGGAAACACCATATATTTT.

Only a few counts were recorded for this clone. The chain carries TRBV6-5 and TRBJ1-1; 9 bases match TRBD1. The CDR3 covers 14 residues. Germline values: CDR1 MNHEY, CDR2 SVGAGI. The ends lost 7 bases at V and 7 bases at J; junction bases unmatched: 10. CDR3 bases: TGTGCCAGCATAGGGACAGGGCGGGCATTTGAAGCTTTCTTT. Translated: CASIGTGRAFEAFF.